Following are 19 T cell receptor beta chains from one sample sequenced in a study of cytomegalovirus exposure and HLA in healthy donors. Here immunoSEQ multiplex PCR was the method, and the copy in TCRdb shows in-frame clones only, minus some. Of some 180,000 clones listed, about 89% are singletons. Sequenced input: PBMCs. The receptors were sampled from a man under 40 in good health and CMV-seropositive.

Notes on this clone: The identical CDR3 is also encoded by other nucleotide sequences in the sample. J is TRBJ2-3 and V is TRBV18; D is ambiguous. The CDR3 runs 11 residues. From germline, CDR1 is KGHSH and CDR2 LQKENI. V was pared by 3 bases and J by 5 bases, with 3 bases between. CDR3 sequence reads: CASSPKDTQYF. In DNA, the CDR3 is TGTGCCAGCTCACCCAAAGATACGCAGTATTTT. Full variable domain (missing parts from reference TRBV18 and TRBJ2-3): NAGVMQNPRHLVRRRGQEARLRCSPMKGHSHVYWYRQLPEEGLKFMVYLQKENIIDESGMPKERFSAEFPKEGPSILRIQQVVRGDSAAYFCASSPKDTQYFGPGTRLTVL.

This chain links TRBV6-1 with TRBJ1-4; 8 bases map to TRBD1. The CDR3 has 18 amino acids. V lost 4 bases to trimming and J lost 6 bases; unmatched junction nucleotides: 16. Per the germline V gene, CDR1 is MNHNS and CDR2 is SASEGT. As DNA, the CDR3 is TGTGCCAGCAGTGCCGCGAGTCTGCAGGGACAGGTGGATGAAAAACTGTTTTTT. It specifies CASSAASLQGQVDEKLFF.

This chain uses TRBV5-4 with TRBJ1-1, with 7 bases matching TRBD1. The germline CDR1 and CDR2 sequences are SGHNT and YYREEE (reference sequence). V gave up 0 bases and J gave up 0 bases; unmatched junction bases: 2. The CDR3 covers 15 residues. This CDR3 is CASSLAGQMNTEAFF. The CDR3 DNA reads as TGTGCCAGCAGCTTGGCGGGACAGATGAACACTGAAGCTTTCTTT.

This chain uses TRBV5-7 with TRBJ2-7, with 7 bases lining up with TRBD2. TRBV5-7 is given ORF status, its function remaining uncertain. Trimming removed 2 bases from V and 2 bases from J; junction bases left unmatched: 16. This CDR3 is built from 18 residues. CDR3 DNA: TGTGCCAGCAGCTTAAGGCCCCGGGACTACCTTCCACCCTACGAGCAGTACTTC. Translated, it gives CASSLRPRDYLPPYEQYF.

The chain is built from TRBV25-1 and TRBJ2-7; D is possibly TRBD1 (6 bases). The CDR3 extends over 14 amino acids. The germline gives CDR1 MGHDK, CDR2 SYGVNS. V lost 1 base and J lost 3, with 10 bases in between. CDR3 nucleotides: TGTGCCAGCAGTGAATTAGGGGGTAGCTACGAGCAGTACTTC. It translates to CASSELGGSYEQYF.

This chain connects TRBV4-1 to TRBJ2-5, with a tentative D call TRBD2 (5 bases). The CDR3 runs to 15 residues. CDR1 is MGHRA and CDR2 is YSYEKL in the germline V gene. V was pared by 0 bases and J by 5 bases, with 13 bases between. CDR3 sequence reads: CASSQDRRIGETQYF. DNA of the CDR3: TGCGCCAGCAGCCAAGATCGGAGGATAGGGGAGACCCAGTACTTC.

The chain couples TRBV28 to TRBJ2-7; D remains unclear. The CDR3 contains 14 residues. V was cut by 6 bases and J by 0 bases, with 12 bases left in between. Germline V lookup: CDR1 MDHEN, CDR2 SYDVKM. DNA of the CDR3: TGTGCCAGCAGGGGTGGATTGAGCTCCTACGAGCAGTACTTC. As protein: CASRGGLSSYEQYF. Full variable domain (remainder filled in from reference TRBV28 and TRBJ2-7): DVKVTQSSRYLVKRTGEKVFLECVQDMDHENMFWYRQDPGLGLRLIYFSYDVKMKEKGDIPEGYSVSREKKERFSLILESASTNQTSMYLCASRGGLSSYEQYFGPGTRLTVT.

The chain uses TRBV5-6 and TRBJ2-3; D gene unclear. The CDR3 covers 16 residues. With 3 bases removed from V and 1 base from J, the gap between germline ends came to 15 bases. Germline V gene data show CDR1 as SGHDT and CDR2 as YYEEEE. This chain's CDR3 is CASSWSTELGTDTQYF. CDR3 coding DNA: TGTGCCAGCAGCTGGTCCACAGAATTGGGCACAGATACGCAGTATTTT.

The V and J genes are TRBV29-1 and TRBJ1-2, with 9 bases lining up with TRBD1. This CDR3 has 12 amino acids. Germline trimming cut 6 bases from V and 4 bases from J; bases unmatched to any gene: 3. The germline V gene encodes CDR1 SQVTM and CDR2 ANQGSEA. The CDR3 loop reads CSVGQGGYGYTF. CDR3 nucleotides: TGCAGCGTGGGACAGGGAGGCTATGGCTACACCTTC.

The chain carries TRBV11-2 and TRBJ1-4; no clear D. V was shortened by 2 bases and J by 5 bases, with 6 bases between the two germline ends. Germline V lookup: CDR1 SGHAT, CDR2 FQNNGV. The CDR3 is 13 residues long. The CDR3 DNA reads TGTGCCAGCAGCTTAACCAAAAATGAAAAACTGTTTTTT. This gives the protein CASSLTKNEKLFF.

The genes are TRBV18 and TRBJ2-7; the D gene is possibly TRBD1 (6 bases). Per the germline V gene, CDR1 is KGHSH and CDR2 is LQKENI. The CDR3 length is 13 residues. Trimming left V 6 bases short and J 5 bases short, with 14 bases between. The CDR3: CASSTGIVDEQYF. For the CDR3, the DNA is TGTGCCAGCTCTACAGGGATTGTGGACGAGCAGTACTTC. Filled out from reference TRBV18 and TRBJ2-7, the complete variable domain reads NAGVMQNPRHLVRRRGQEARLRCSPMKGHSHVYWYRQLPEEGLKFMVYLQKENIIDESGMPKERFSAEFPKEGPSILRIQQVVRGDSAAYFCASSTGIVDEQYFGPGTRLTVT.

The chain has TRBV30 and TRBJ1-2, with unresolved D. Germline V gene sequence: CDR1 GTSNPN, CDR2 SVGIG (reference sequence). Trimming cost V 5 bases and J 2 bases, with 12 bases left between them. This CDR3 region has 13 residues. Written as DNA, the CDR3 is TGTGCCTGGTTTAAAACGGAGAACTATGGCTACACCTTC. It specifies CAWFKTENYGYTF.

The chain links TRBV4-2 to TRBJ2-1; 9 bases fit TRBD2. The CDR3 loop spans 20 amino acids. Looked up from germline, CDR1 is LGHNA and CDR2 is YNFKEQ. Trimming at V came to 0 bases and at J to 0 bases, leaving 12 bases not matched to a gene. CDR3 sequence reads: CASSQEGAGGLASSYNEQFF. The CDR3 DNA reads TGTGCCAGCAGCCAAGAGGGGGCGGGAGGGCTCGCGAGCTCCTACAATGAGCAGTTCTTC.

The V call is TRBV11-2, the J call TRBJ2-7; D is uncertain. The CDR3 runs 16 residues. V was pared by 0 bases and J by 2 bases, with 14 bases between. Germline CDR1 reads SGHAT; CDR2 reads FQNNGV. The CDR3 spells CASSLDLVQIAYEQYF. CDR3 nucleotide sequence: TGTGCCAGCAGCTTAGATTTGGTCCAGATTGCCTACGAGCAGTACTTC.

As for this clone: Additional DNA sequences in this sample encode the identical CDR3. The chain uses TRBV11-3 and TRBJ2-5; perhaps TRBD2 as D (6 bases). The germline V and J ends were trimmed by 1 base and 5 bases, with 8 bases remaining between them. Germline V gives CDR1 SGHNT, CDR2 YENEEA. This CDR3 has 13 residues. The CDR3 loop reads CASSLGGGETQYF. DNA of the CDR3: TGTGCCAGCAGCTTAGGGGGAGGCGAGACCCAGTACTTC.

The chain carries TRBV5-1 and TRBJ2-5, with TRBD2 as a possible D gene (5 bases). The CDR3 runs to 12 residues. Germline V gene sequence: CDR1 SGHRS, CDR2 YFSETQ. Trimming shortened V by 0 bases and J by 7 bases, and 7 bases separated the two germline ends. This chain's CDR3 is CASSLAEGTQYF. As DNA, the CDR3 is TGCGCCAGCAGCTTGGCCGAGGGGACCCAGTACTTC. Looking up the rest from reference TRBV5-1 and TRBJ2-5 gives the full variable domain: KAGVTQTPRYLIKTRGQQVTLSCSPISGHRSVSWYQQTPGQGLQFLFEYFSETQRNKGNFPGRFSGRQFSNSRSEMNVSTLELGDSALYLCASSLAEGTQYFGPGTRLLVL.

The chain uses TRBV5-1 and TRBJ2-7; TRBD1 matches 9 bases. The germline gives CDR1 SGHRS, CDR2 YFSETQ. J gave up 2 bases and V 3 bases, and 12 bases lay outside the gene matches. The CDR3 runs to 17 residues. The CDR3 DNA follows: TGCGCCAGCAGCTCAGGCCGGGACAGGGTTACAACCTACGAGCAGTACTTC. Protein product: CASSSGRDRVTTYEQYF.

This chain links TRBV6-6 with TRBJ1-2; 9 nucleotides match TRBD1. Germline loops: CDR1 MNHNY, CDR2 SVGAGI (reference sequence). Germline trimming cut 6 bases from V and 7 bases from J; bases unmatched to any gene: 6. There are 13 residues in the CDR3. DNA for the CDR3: TGTGCCAGCAGCAGTACAGGGGGCGGTGGCTACACCTTC. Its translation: CASSSTGGGGYTF.

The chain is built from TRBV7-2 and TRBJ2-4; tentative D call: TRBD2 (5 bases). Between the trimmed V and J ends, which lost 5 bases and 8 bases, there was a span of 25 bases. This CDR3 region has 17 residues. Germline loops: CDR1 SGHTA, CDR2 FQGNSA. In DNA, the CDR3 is TGTGCCAGCAGCGTCAGCCGGACGGGATCCAGGTTAGACATTCAGTACTTC. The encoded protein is CASSVSRTGSRLDIQYF.